The rows below give T cell receptor beta chains drawn from one sample of a study of response to subunit inactivated influenza vaccine. One entry per CDR3 protein, called by TCRdb with MiXCR from the RT-PCR reads. The data contain around 500,000 distinct CDR3 sequences, 9.5% to 12% of them seen just once; the ten biggest clones take up 10% to 15%. The starting material was PBMCs from blood, obtained about 40 days after vaccination. All receptors derive from a man over 45 who received an inactivated influenza vaccine. Both conserved end residues are part of each CDR3. The order of the fields is CDR3 DNA, CDR3 protein, J gene, clone size, D gene, V gene. The D gene is left open where the match is weak. Clone size appears in some rows only: once, few, many, or a class for an expanded clone.

CDR3nt: TGCGCCAGCAGACCCTCAGAGGGCACTGAAGCTTTCTTT
CDR3aa: CASRPSEGTEAFF
j_gene: TRBJ1-1
abundance: .
d_gene: .
v_gene: TRBV5-1

CDR3nt: TGTGCCAGCAGCCCTTCCGGGACAGGGTGGGGGAATGAGCAGTTCTTC
CDR3aa: CASSPSGTGWGNEQFF
j_gene: TRBJ2-1
abundance: many
d_gene: TRBD1
v_gene: TRBV7-8

CDR3nt: TGTGCCAGCAGCTTAGTGGCCACTAGCAACGAGCAGTACTTC
CDR3aa: CASSLVATSNEQYF
j_gene: TRBJ2-7
abundance: .
d_gene: .
v_gene: TRBV7-9

CDR3nt: TGTGCCAGCAGTGATCGGGACAGGGGGGAGACCCAGTACTTC
CDR3aa: CASSDRDRGETQYF
j_gene: TRBJ2-5
abundance: many
d_gene: TRBD1
v_gene: TRBV12-3/TRBV12-4

CDR3nt: TGTGCCAGCAAGCGGGACAGCTACTCTGGAAACACCATATATTTT
CDR3aa: CASKRDSYSGNTIYF
j_gene: TRBJ1-3
abundance: many
d_gene: TRBD1
v_gene: TRBV12-3/TRBV12-4

CDR3nt: TGTGCCACAGTCGGTGGGAGCGCCTACAATGAGCAGTTCTTC
CDR3aa: CATVGGSAYNEQFF
j_gene: TRBJ2-1
abundance: few
d_gene: .
v_gene: TRBV24-1

CDR3nt: TGTGCCAGCAGCCAAGGGACCGGGACTAGCGGGGTTCTATACGAGCAGTACTTC
CDR3aa: CASSQGTGTSGVLYEQYF
j_gene: TRBJ2-7
abundance: few
d_gene: TRBD2
v_gene: TRBV4-2

CDR3nt: TGTGCCAGCAGCCTCGGGACACCTAACTATGGCTACACCTTC
CDR3aa: CASSLGTPNYGYTF
j_gene: TRBJ1-2
abundance: .
d_gene: .
v_gene: TRBV9

CDR3nt: TGTGCCAGCAGCAAGGGCTTCTCTGGGGCCAACGTCCTGACTTTC
CDR3aa: CASSKGFSGANVLTF
j_gene: TRBJ2-6
abundance: .
d_gene: .
v_gene: TRBV14

CDR3nt: TGTGCCACCAGTGACCCCTCTATCACGGCCACAGATACGCAGTATTTT
CDR3aa: CATSDPSITATDTQYF
j_gene: TRBJ2-3
abundance: .
d_gene: .
v_gene: TRBV24-1

CDR3nt: TGCAGCGTGAAATACCACATGAACACTGAAGCTTTCTTT
CDR3aa: CSVKYHMNTEAFF
j_gene: TRBJ1-1
abundance: .
d_gene: .
v_gene: TRBV29-1

CDR3nt: TGTGCCAGCAGGCAAGGGAGGGCCACACTCTCCTACAATGAGCAGTTCTTC
CDR3aa: CASRQGRATLSYNEQFF
j_gene: TRBJ2-1
abundance: .
d_gene: TRBD2
v_gene: TRBV6-2/TRBV6-3

CDR3nt: TGTGCCAGCAGCCAAAACAGGGGATCTAACTATGGCTACACCTTC
CDR3aa: CASSQNRGSNYGYTF
j_gene: TRBJ1-2
abundance: .
d_gene: TRBD1
v_gene: TRBV6-1

CDR3nt: TGCAGTGCTACCATGGACAGGCTGAACACCGGGGAGCTGTTTTTT
CDR3aa: CSATMDRLNTGELFF
j_gene: TRBJ2-2
abundance: .
d_gene: TRBD1
v_gene: TRBV20-1

CDR3nt: TGTGCCAGCAGCCAAGACGGCAGGGTGGACTATGGCTACACCTTC
CDR3aa: CASSQDGRVDYGYTF
j_gene: TRBJ1-2
abundance: .
d_gene: .
v_gene: TRBV4-2

CDR3nt: TGTGCCAGCAGCCGAAGGGCATCCTACGAGCAGTACTTC
CDR3aa: CASSRRASYEQYF
j_gene: TRBJ2-7
abundance: few
d_gene: .
v_gene: TRBV7-2

CDR3nt: TGTGCCAGCAGTGAATCATGGGACAGCCCCCAGTACTTC
CDR3aa: CASSESWDSPQYF
j_gene: TRBJ2-5
abundance: .
d_gene: TRBD1
v_gene: TRBV25-1

CDR3nt: TGCGCCAGCAGCCAAGATCTGGGGCGGGACACTGAAGCTTTCTTT
CDR3aa: CASSQDLGRDTEAFF
j_gene: TRBJ1-1
abundance: .
d_gene: .
v_gene: TRBV4-3

CDR3nt: TGTGCCATCAGCGTGGACAGGGGTCGGGCTAGCGGGAGAAGGGAGCAGTTCTTC
CDR3aa: CAISVDRGRASGRREQFF
j_gene: TRBJ2-1
abundance: many
d_gene: .
v_gene: TRBV10-3

CDR3nt: TGCAGTGCTAGAGATGGGAGGAAAGGGGCAAACACTGAAGCTTTCTTT
CDR3aa: CSARDGRKGANTEAFF
j_gene: TRBJ1-1
abundance: many
d_gene: .
v_gene: TRBV20-1

CDR3nt: TGTGCCAGCAGCCGAGCTTTATCGGGAGTGGGAGGATCCTACAATGAGCAGTTCTTC
CDR3aa: CASSRALSGVGGSYNEQFF
j_gene: TRBJ2-1
abundance: many
d_gene: .
v_gene: TRBV4-2

CDR3nt: TGTGCCAGCAGCTTGGGGAGCTCCTATAATTCACCCCTCCACTTT
CDR3aa: CASSLGSSYNSPLHF
j_gene: TRBJ1-6
abundance: many
d_gene: .
v_gene: TRBV12-3/TRBV12-4

CDR3nt: TGTGCCAGCAGCGTAACTAGGACAGGCGAGGATACGCAGTATTTT
CDR3aa: CASSVTRTGEDTQYF
j_gene: TRBJ2-3
abundance: few
d_gene: TRBD1
v_gene: TRBV7-2

CDR3nt: TGCAGTACTGGGGGGCAGGGGACCCAGTACTTC
CDR3aa: CSTGGQGTQYF
j_gene: TRBJ2-5
abundance: many
d_gene: .
v_gene: TRBV20-1

CDR3nt: TGTGCCATCAGCCAAGGGACTAGCGAAACCTACGAGCAGTACTTC
CDR3aa: CAISQGTSETYEQYF
j_gene: TRBJ2-7
abundance: few
d_gene: TRBD2
v_gene: TRBV10-3

CDR3nt: TGCGCCAGCAGCCCGGGGTCCCTCCCAGATACGCAGTATTTT
CDR3aa: CASSPGSLPDTQYF
j_gene: TRBJ2-3
abundance: .
d_gene: .
v_gene: TRBV4-3

CDR3nt: TGTGCCAGCAGTTGGGGAGGTAGCTACACCTTC
CDR3aa: CASSWGGSYTF
j_gene: TRBJ1-2
abundance: many
d_gene: .
v_gene: TRBV12-3/TRBV12-4

CDR3nt: TGCAGTGCTACCGCGGGGGGGCATTACCAAGAGACCCAGTACTTC
CDR3aa: CSATAGGHYQETQYF
j_gene: TRBJ2-5
abundance: .
d_gene: TRBD2
v_gene: TRBV20-1

CDR3nt: TGTGCCAGCAGCCAAGAAAGTTCCGAGGAGCAGTACTTC
CDR3aa: CASSQESSEEQYF
j_gene: TRBJ2-7
abundance: .
d_gene: .
v_gene: TRBV4-2

CDR3nt: TGCAGTGCTAGGCGACAGGGGACAGCGAACACTGAAGCTTTCTTT
CDR3aa: CSARRQGTANTEAFF
j_gene: TRBJ1-1
abundance: few
d_gene: TRBD1
v_gene: TRBV20-1